This T cell receptor (beta chain) was found in a study of OX40 agonist ivuxolimab in advanced cancers. Trimming removed 4 bases at V and 3 bases at J, with 12 bases between. Germline V CDR1 and CDR2: LGHNA, YNFKEQ. The CDR3 is 15 residues long. Using immunoSEQ multiplex PCR, the repertoire was profiled, and TCRdb retains in-frame clones only, with some absent. This table holds 50,000 to 65,000 clones, about 86% found once. This chain uses TRBV4-2 with TRBJ1-4; no clear D. The sequence derives from an adult with an advanced solid tumor such as melanoma, head and neck, liver or kidney cancer. Sequences were derived from CD4+ or CD8+ T cells sorted from blood, sampled in a trial of the OX40 agonist ivuxolimab. This CDR3 is CASSREGAANEKLFF. The DNA for the CDR3 is TGTGCCAGCAGCCGGGAGGGCGCGGCTAATGAAAAACTGTTTTTT.